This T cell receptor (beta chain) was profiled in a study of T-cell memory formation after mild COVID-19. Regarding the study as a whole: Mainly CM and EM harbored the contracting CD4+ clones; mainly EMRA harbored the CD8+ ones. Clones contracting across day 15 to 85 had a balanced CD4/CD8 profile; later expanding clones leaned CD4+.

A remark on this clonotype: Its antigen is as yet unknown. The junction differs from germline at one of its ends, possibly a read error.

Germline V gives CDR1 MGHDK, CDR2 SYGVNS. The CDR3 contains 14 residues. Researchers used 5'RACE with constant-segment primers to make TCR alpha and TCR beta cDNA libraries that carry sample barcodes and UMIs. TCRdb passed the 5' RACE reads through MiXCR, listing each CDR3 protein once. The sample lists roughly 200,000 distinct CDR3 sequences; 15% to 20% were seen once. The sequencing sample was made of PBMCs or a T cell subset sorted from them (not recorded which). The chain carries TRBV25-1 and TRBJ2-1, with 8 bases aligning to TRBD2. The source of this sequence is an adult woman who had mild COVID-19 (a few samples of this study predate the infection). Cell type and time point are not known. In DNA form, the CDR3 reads TGTGTCAGCAGTGCTAGGGGACTAGTAAATGAGCAGTTCTTC. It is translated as CVSSARGLVNEQFF.